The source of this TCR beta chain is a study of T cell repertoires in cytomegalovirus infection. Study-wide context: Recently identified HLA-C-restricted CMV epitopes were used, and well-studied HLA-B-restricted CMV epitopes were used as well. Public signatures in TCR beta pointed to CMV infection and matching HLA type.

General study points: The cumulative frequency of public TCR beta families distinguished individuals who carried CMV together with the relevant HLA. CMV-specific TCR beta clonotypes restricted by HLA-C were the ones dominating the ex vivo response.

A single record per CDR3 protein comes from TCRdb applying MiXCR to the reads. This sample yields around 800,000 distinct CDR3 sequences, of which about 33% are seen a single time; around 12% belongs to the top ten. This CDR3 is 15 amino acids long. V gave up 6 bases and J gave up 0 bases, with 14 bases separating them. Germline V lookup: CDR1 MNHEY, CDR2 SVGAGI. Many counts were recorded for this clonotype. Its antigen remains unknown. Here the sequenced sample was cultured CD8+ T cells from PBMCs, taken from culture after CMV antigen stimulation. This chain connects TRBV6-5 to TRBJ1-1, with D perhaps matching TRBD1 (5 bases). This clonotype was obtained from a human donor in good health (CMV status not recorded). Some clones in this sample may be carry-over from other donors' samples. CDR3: CASRSTGLVNTEAFF. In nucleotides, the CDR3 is TGTGCCAGCAGGTCGACGGGACTGGTGAACACTGAAGCTTTCTTT.